Presented here are 16 T cell receptor beta chains from one specimen sequenced in a study of response to subunit inactivated influenza vaccine. TCRdb re-called the RT-PCR reads with MiXCR, one entry per CDR3 protein. Of some 480,000 distinct CDR3 sequences in the sample, approximately 9.9% were seen once. The source material was PBMCs from blood, sampled 35 to 45 days after vaccination. These receptors were collected from a man aged 50 or older who received an inactivated influenza vaccine.

This clonotype was counted only a few times. The V gene is TRBV10-3, the J gene TRBJ2-1, with 10 nucleotides matching TRBD2. The CDR3 totals 16 residues. Germline CDR1 ENHRY, CDR2 SYGVKD. Trimming cost V 1 base and J 7 bases; bases outside gene matches: 7. CDR3 nucleotides: TGTGCCATCAGTGAGTATACCGGGACTAGCGTGAATGAGCAGTTCTTC. Amino acid sequence: CAISEYTGTSVNEQFF.

This clonotype occurred many times. This sequence joins TRBV10-3 and TRBJ2-4, with D possibly matching TRBD2 (5 bases). The CDR3 covers 16 residues. Germline loops: CDR1 ENHRY, CDR2 SYGVKD. Trimming pared 3 bases from V and 0 bases from J, leaving 12 bases between. This CDR3 is CAISDSGGLAKNIQYF. The DNA of the CDR3 is TGTGCCATCAGTGACTCAGGTGGACTAGCCAAAAACATTCAGTACTTC.

The table lists this clonotype with many counts. The chain combines TRBV6-2 or TRBV6-3 with TRBJ2-7; D may be TRBD2 (7 bases). CDR3 length: 12 residues. The V end was cut by 6 bases, the J end by 6 bases, with 12 bases between. Germline V CDR1 and CDR2: MNHEY, SVGEGT. The CDR3: CASSGGRGEQYF. CDR3 in DNA: TGTGCCAGCAGCGGGGGGCGTGGCGAGCAGTACTTC.

The V gene is TRBV7-2, the J gene TRBJ2-1, with a weak D call TRBD1 (6 bases). The CDR3 runs to 15 residues. CDR1 and CDR2 (germline): SGHTA, FQGNSA. Trimming pared 2 bases from V and 3 bases from J, leaving 11 bases between. As DNA, the CDR3 is TGTGCCAGCAGCTTATCGGGACACTACTACAATGAGCAGTTCTTC. It codes for CASSLSGHYYNEQFF.

The CDR3 region is CAWSGRGTESYNEQFF. For the CDR3, the DNA is TGTGCCTGGAGTGGGCGGGGGACGGAGTCTTACAATGAGCAGTTCTTC. The V gene is TRBV30, the J gene TRBJ2-1, with 7 positions matching TRBD2. The CDR3 extends over 16 amino acids. J gave up 4 bases and V 1 base, and 10 bases lay outside the gene matches. Germline V gives CDR1 GTSNPN, CDR2 SVGIG (reference sequence).

The V gene is TRBV4-1, the J gene TRBJ2-1; D is undetermined. Between the trimmed V and J ends, which lost 3 bases and 5 bases, there was a span of 17 bases. The CDR3 extends over 16 amino acids. Germline V gene lookup returns CDR1 MGHRA and CDR2 YSYEKL. The CDR3 DNA reads as TGCGCCAGCAGCCAGCAGGCGGTATTAAAAAACAATGAGCAGTTCTTC. Its translation: CASSQQAVLKNNEQFF.

The rearrangement uses TRBV5-1 and TRBJ1-2; D is ambiguous. Per the germline V gene, CDR1 is SGHRS and CDR2 is YFSETQ. Between the trimmed V and J ends, which lost 4 bases and 4 bases, there was a span of 11 bases. This CDR3 has 13 residues. In nucleotides, the CDR3 is TGCGCCAGCAGCCCGGCGGACGGCTATGGCTACACCTTC. This translates into CASSPADGYGYTF.

This clonotype was seen only a few times. The chain couples TRBV6-1 to TRBJ2-7, with TRBD2 as a possible D gene (6 bases). Germline V lookup: CDR1 MNHNS, CDR2 SASEGT. The V end lost 8 bases, the J end lost 2 bases, and 19 bases lay between the germline ends. The length of the CDR3 is 15 residues. The CDR3 bases are TGTGCCAGCGGGAGGACTAAGGACATTGCCTACGAGCAGTACTTC. The encoded protein is CASGRTKDIAYEQYF.

This clonotype was detected only a few times. This CDR3 reads CASSKSGRAEQYF. CDR3 DNA sequence: TGTGCCAGCAGCAAAAGCGGGAGGGCCGAGCAGTACTTC. The rearrangement uses TRBV7-2 and TRBJ2-7; 10 bases match TRBD2. Germline V gene data show CDR1 as SGHTA and CDR2 as FQGNSA. The V and J ends lost 5 bases and 6 bases, in that order; junction bases with no gene match: 4. The CDR3 totals 13 residues.

The V call is TRBV7-8, the J call TRBJ1-1; D is undetermined. The CDR3 is 16 amino acids. Germline V lookup: CDR1 SGHVS, CDR2 FQNEAQ. V was cut by 1 base and J by 0 bases, with 12 bases left in between. The CDR3, as DNA: TGTGCCAGCAGCTTAGACGGCAGCACCATGAACACTGAAGCTTTCTTT. This translates into CASSLDGSTMNTEAFF.

This clonotype was found a few times. V is TRBV12-3 or TRBV12-4 and J is TRBJ2-3; D is perhaps TRBD2 (6 bases). Trimming removed 5 bases at V and 2 bases at J, with 17 bases between. The CDR3 has 16 amino acids. The chain's CDR3 is CASSRRGRGSTDTQYF. For the CDR3, the DNA is TGTGCCAGCAGTCGCCGCGGGCGGGGATCCACAGATACGCAGTATTTT.

V usage is TRBV7-2 and J usage is TRBJ1-1; D gene uncertain. V lost 5 bases and J 1 base, leaving 11 bases between the germline ends. The CDR3 has 14 residues. Germline loops: CDR1 SGHTA, CDR2 FQGNSA. The CDR3 region is CASSPRAGNTEAFF. For the CDR3, the DNA is TGTGCCAGCAGCCCACGGGCGGGGAACACTGAAGCTTTCTTT.

There are many counts of this clonotype. This rearrangement joins TRBV6-4 to TRBJ2-3; D unclear. The germline V gene has CDR1 MRHNA and CDR2 SNTAGT. CDR3 length: 14 residues. V dropped 0 bases and J dropped 11 bases, with 15 bases sitting between them. The CDR3 reads CASSDSDGFQGQYF. In nucleotides, the CDR3 is TGTGCCAGCAGTGACTCCGATGGGTTCCAAGGGCAGTATTTT.

The chain uses TRBV5-4 and TRBJ2-5; no clear D. This CDR3 contains 14 residues. Germline values: CDR1 SGHNT, CDR2 YYREEE (reference sequence). The germline V and J ends were trimmed by 0 bases and 1 base, with 7 bases remaining between them. The CDR3 loop is CASSLGHPQETQYF. Here the CDR3 DNA reads TGTGCCAGCAGCTTGGGTCACCCCCAAGAGACCCAGTACTTC.

This clonotype was recorded a few times. The V and J genes are TRBV5-4 and TRBJ2-3, with D possibly TRBD1 on 5 matching bases. The germline V gene encodes CDR1 SGHNT and CDR2 YYREEE (reference sequence). V lost 4 bases to trimming and J lost 6 bases, with 18 bases between them. The CDR3 runs 15 residues. CDR3 region: CASSPPKGVWDTQYF. The DNA of the CDR3 is TGTGCCAGCAGCCCCCCGAAAGGGGTTTGGGATACGCAGTATTTT.

This clonotype was counted a few times. DNA for the CDR3: TGCAGTGCTAGTAGCTGGCGGGAGGGAAGGTTTTACAATGAGCAGTTCTTC. It specifies CSASSWREGRFYNEQFF. The chain combines TRBV20-1 with TRBJ2-1, with 9 nucleotides matching TRBD2. CDR3 length equals 17 residues. V lost 3 bases and J lost 4; bases outside the gene matches: 13. Germline V lookup: CDR1 DFQATT, CDR2 SNEGSKA (reference sequence).